The present T cell receptor beta chain was sequenced within a study of T cell repertoires in cytomegalovirus infection. Turning to the study itself: Both a matching HLA type and CMV infection were indicated by public TCR beta signatures.

For this clonotype: As yet, its antigen is unknown.

The CDR3 covers 14 residues. Germline V gene lookup returns CDR1 SGHVS and CDR2 FNYEAQ. V was cut by 2 bases and J by 5 bases, with 11 bases left in between. TCRdb analysed the reads with MiXCR anew, one entry per CDR3 protein. The sample contains hundreds of thousands of distinct CDR3 sequences, approximately 40% of which appear only once. Study-wide findings and caveats: The study found HLA-C-restricted CMV-specific TCR beta clonotypes dominating the ex vivo response. Accumulated public TCR beta family frequency recognized individuals carrying CMV together with the relevant HLA.

The sample consisted of PBMCs. This TCR was recovered from a human donor in good health (CMV status not recorded). Some clones in this sample may be carry-over from other donors' samples. The rearrangement joins TRBV7-6 to TRBJ2-3, with D possibly matching TRBD2 (6 bases). CDR3 amino acids: CASSLSGGEDTQYF. The CDR3 bases are TGTGCCAGCAGCTTATCGGGCGGGGAAGATACGCAGTATTTT.